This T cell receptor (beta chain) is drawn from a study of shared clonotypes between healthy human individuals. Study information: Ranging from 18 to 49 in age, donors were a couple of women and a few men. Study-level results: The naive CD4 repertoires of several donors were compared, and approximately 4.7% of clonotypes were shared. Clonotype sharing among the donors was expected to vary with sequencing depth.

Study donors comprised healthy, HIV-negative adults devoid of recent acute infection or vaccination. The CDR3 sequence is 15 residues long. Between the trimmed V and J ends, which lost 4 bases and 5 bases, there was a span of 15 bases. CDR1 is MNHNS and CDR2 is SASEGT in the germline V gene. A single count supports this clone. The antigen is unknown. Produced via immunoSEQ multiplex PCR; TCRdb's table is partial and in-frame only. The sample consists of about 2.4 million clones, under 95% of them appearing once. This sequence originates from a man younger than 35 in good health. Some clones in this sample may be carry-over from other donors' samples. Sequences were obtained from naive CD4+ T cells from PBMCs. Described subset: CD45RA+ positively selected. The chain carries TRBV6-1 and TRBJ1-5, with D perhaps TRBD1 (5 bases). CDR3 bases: TGTGCCAGCAGTGCCCCCGCAGGGCTCGATCAGCCCCAGCATTTT. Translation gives CASSAPAGLDQPQHF.